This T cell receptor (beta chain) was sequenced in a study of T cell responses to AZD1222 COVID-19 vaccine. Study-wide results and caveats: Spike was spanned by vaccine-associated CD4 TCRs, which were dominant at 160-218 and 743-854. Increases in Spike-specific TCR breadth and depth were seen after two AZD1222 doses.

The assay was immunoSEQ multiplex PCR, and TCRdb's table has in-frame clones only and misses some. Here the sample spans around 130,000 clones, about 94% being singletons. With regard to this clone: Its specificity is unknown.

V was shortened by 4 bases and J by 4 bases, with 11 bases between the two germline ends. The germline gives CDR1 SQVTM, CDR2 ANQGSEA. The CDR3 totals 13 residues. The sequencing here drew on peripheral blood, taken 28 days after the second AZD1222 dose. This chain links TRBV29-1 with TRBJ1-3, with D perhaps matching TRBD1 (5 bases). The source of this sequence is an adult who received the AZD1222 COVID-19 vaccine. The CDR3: CSVAGTTGNTIYF. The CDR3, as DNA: TGCAGCGTTGCGGGGACGACCGGAAACACCATATATTTT.